The sequence of this T cell receptor beta chain was determined in a study of Ad26.COV2.S vaccination and SARS-CoV-2 variants (dated by TCRdb to about 2021). In terms of the full investigation: TCRbeta repertoire sequencing was used to assess the specificity and breadth of SARS-CoV-2-reactive T cell receptors after Ad26.COV2.S vaccination. A total of 32 samples were included in the TCR-sequenced set, comprising roughly 20 Ad26.COV2.S vaccine recipients, 5 placebo recipients and 8 SARS-CoV-2 convalescent individuals. The full study reports these points: The authors noted that the TCR breadth and depth analyses may have underestimated total T cell responses. Vaccine and placebo recipients had comparable non-spike TCR breadth, which fits with the vaccine containing only spike. Higher spike-specific TCR breadth was observed in Ad26.COV2.S recipients than in placebo recipients (P = 0.0014). After vaccination, substantial breadth of spike-specific CD8+ and CD4+ T cell responses was reported.

TCRbeta CDR3 regions were sequenced with the immunoSEQ Assay. After extraction, genomic DNA underwent amplification by bias-controlled multiplex PCR, followed by high-throughput sequencing. Concerning the study's data processing: To quantify the absolute abundance of each unique TCRbeta CDR3 region, sequences were collapsed and filtered. T cell fraction was estimated by normalizing TCRbeta template counts to usable DNA, which was measured by amplifying reference genes present in all nucleated cells. Repertoire TCRs were annotated as SARS-CoV-2-specific when V gene, CDR3 amino acid sequence and J gene were exactly matched to a known reactive TCR set. The reference SARS-CoV-2 TCR set was obtained from MIRA and was filtered for enrichment in COVID-19-positive ImmuneCODE repertoires, whereby public or cross-reactive TCRs were removed. Using the MIRA antigens, annotated TCRs were further analysed by specific ORF or by position within an ORF. Depth was the summed frequency of annotated unique rearrangements, while breadth was defined as annotated unique rearrangements over total unique productive rearrangements. TCR breadth was compared between groups using two-sided Wilcoxon rank-sum tests. TCRdb carries this immuneACCESS record with in-frame sequences only. Its versions omit some clonotypes, under half of them owing to an unresolved V gene in the studies checked, with the rest unexplained. V, J and clone size were drawn from that table, and D and trimming were deduced from the DNA. Within this sample are roughly 140,000 clones, with 86% of them counted one time only. The ten largest clones take up around 5% of the sample.

The time point tag for this specimen amounts to: individuals recovered from natural SARS-CoV-2 infection. V loses 0 bases, J loses 1 base, and the germline ends lie 7 bases apart. The CDR3, from cysteine to phenylalanine, totals 14 residues. Of all the DNA, just the CDR3 is kept, 42 bases in frame from base 1. CDR1 SGHKS and CDR2 YYEKEE were looked up in the germline V gene (reference sequence). Comments on this clone: Its recognized antigen is unknown. No base qualities exist here, and no much larger clone lies one base off it.

This receptor was obtained from a human donor who had recovered from COVID-19. The chain is made from TRBV5-5 and TRBJ1-2; the D gene cannot be resolved reliably. Sequenced material: peripheral blood, taken after recovery from COVID-19. The CDR3 region has the sequence CASSLESLNYGYTF. The nucleotides are TGTGCCAGCAGCTTGGAATCGCTTAACTATGGCTACACCTTC.